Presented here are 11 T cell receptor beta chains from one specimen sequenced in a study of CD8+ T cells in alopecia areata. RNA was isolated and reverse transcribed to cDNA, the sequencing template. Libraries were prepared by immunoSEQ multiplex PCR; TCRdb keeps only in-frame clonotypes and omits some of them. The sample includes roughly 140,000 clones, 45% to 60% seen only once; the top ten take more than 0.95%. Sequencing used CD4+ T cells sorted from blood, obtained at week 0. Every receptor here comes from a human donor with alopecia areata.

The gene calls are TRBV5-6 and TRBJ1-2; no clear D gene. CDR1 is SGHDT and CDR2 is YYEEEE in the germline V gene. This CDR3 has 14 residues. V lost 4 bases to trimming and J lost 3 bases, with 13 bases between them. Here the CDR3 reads CASSPQPGYYGYTF. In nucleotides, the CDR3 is TGTGCCAGCAGCCCCCAACCGGGGTACTATGGCTACACCTTC.

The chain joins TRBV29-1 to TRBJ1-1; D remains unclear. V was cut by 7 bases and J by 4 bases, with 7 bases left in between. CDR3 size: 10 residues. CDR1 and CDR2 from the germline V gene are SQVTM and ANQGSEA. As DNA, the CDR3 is TGCAGCGCTGGTGGCACTGAAGCTTTCTTT. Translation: CSAGGTEAFF. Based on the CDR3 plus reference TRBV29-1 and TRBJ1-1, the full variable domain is SAVISQKPSRDICQRGTSLTIQCQVDSQVTMMFWYRQQPGQSLTLIATANQGSEATYESGFVIDKFPISRPNLTFSTLTVSNMSPEDSSIYLCSAGGTEAFFGQGTRLTVV.

Here the CDR3 reads CASSPGQGEEAFF. DNA for the CDR3: TGTGCCAGCTCCCCTGGACAGGGAGAAGAAGCTTTCTTT. The V gene is TRBV18, the J gene TRBJ1-1, with TRBD1 identical over 8 bases. There are 13 residues in the CDR3. Looked up from germline, CDR1 is KGHSH and CDR2 is LQKENI. The junction had 8 bases not matched to a gene; V was cut back by 6 bases and J by 8 bases.

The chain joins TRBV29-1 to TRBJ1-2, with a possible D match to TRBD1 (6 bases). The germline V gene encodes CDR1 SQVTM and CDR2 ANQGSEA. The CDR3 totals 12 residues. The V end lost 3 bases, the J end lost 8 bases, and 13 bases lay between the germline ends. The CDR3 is CSVDWADRGYTF. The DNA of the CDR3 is TGCAGCGTTGATTGGGCGGACAGAGGCTACACCTTC.

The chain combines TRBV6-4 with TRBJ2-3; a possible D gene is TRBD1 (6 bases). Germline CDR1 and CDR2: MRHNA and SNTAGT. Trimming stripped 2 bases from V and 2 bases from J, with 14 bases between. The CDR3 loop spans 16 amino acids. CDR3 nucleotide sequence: TGTGCCAGCAGTGACCGGTTCGGGACACCCACAGATACGCAGTATTTT. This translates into CASSDRFGTPTDTQYF.

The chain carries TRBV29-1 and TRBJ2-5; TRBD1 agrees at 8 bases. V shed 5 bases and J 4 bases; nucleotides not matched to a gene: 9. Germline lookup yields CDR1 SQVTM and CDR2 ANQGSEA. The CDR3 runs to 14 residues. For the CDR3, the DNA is TGCAGCGTTCGGACAGGGTGGGTTCTAGAGACCCAGTACTTC. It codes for CSVRTGWVLETQYF.

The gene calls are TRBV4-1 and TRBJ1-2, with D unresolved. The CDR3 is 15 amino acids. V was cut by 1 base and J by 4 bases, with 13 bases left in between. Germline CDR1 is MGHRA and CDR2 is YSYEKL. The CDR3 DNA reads TGCGCCAGCAGCCAAGCCGCACTTGTCCTCTATGGCTACACCTTC. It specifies CASSQAALVLYGYTF.

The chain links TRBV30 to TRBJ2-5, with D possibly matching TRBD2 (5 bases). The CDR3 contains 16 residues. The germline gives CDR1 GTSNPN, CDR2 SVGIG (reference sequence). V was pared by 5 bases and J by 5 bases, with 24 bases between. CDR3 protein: CAWRTRLAPTGETQYF. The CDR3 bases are TGTGCCTGGCGTACTAGGTTAGCTCCCACGGGGGAGACCCAGTACTTC.

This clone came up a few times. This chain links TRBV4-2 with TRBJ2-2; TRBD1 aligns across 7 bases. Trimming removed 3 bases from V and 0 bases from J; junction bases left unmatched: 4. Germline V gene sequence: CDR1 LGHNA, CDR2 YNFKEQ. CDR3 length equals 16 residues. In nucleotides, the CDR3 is TGTGCCAGCAGCCATGCCGACAGGGCGAACACCGGGGAGCTGTTTTTT. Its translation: CASSHADRANTGELFF.

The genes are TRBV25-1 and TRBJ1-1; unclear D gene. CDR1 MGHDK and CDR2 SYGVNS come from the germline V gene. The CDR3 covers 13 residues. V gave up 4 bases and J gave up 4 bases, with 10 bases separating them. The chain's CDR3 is CASSGGGRTEAFF. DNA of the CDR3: TGTGCCAGCAGTGGGGGAGGGCGCACTGAAGCTTTCTTT.

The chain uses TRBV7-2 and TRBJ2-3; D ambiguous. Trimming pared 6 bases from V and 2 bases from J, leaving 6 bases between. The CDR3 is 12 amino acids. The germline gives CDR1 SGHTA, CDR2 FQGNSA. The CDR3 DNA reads TGTGCCAGCAGTCCCGTCACAGATACGCAGTATTTT. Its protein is CASSPVTDTQYF. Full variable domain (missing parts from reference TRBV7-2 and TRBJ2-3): GAGVSQSPSNKVTEKGKDVELRCDPISGHTALYWYRQSLGQGLEFLIYFQGNSAPDKSGLPSDRFSAERTGGSVSTLTIQRTQQEDSAVYLCASSPVTDTQYFGPGTRLTVL.